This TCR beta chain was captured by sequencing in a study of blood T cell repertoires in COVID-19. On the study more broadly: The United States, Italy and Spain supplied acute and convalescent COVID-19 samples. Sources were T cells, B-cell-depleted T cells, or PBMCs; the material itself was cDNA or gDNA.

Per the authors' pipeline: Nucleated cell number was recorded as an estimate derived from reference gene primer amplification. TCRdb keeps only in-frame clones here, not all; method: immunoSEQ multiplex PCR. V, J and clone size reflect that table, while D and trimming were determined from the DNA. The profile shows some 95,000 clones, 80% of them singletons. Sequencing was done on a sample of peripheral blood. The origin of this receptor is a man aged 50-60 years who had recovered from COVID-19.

The CDR3 nucleotides read TGCGCCAGCGAACCGGCTAGCGGGGGGCCCTACGAGCAGTACTTC. Amino acid sequence: CASEPASGGPYEQYF. The gene calls are TRBV5-1 and TRBJ2-7; 11 bases align to TRBD2. CDR1 and CDR2 from the germline V gene are SGHRS and YFSETQ. The CDR3 has 15 residues. V was clipped by 7 bases and J by 2 bases; unmatched bases: 8.